Below are 26 T cell receptor beta chains sequenced from a single sample in a study of blood T cells in healthy people across ages. PCR was performed a second time for 7 to 11 cycles using a sample-barcoded 5' primer and a J-beta primer mix. TCRdb processed the 5' RACE reads anew with MiXCR; each CDR3 protein has one entry. The sample lists 1.6 million or so distinct CDR3 sequences; 34% were seen once. The sequenced sample was blood. Receptor source: a woman between 25 and 40 years old in good health.

V gene TRBV12-3 or TRBV12-4 combines with J gene TRBJ2-3, with 12 bases aligning to TRBD1. V shed 6 bases, J shed 4 bases, and the junction held 5 bases outside the gene matches. The CDR3 sequence is 15 residues long. CDR3 nucleotides: TGTGCCAGCAGGGGGACAGGGGGCGGTCCAGATACGCAGTATTTT. Its protein product is CASRGTGGGPDTQYF.

The chain links TRBV4-1 to TRBJ2-4; 12 nucleotides match TRBD1. The better agreement between TRBJ2-7 and the DNA end casts doubt on the J call. Germline V gene lookup returns CDR1 MGHRA and CDR2 YSYEKL. This CDR3 contains 17 residues. The CDR3 sequence is CASSRGLGTGGFHEQYF. The CDR3, as DNA: TGCGCCAGCAGCCGGGGACTAGGGACAGGGGGCTTCCACGAGCAGTACTTC.

A few counts support this clonotype. The chain employs TRBV7-9 and TRBJ2-2; 10 nucleotides match TRBD2. Trimming took 5 bases from V and 1 from J; bases not matched to a gene: 16. Germline V lookup: CDR1 SEHNR, CDR2 FQNEAQ (reference sequence). This CDR3 comprises 20 residues. In nucleotides, the CDR3 is TGTGCCAGCAGCCAGAGGTTCCGTGTTAGCGGGGGGCTGAACACCGGGGAGCTGTTTTTT. Protein sequence: CASSQRFRVSGGLNTGELFF. The entire variable domain, with the rest obtained from reference TRBV7-9 and TRBJ2-2, is as follows: DTGVSQNPRHKITKRGQNVTFRCDPISEHNRLYWYRQTLGQGPEFLTYFQNEAQLEKSRLLSDRFSAERPKGSFSTLEIQRTEQGDSAMYLCASSQRFRVSGGLNTGELFFGEGSRLTVL.

This clonotype was recorded at least ten times. The chain combines TRBV29-1 with TRBJ2-7; the match to TRBD1 covers 9 bases. Germline-derived CDR1 and CDR2 are SQVTM and ANQGSEA. The CDR3 extends over 12 amino acids. Unmatched junction bases numbered 8, after V lost 8 bases and J lost 6 bases. The CDR3 DNA sequence: TGCAGCATACGGACAGGGGACGGCGAGCAGTACTTC. It yields the protein CSIRTGDGEQYF.

The J gene is TRBJ2-4, the V gene TRBV7-9; 8 bases map to TRBD1. This CDR3 contains 17 residues. Germline values: CDR1 SEHNR, CDR2 FQNEAQ (reference sequence). V shed 4 bases, J shed 1 base, and the junction held 9 bases outside the gene matches. The CDR3 DNA sequence: TGTGCCAGCAGCTGGCAGGGGGCGAAGTGGGCCAAAAACATTCAGTACTTC. Its protein is CASSWQGAKWAKNIQYF.

This clonotype was seen ten or more times. The chain joins TRBV12-3 or TRBV12-4 to TRBJ1-1; unclear D gene. The V gene lost 5 bases and the J gene lost 3 bases, with 4 bases spanning the gap. This CDR3 spans 11 amino acids. The CDR3 region has the DNA TGTGCCAGCAGTGGATACACTGAAGCTTTCTTT. Amino acid sequence: CASSGYTEAFF.

The genes are TRBV28 and TRBJ2-3; 8 bases are a match to TRBD1. The germline V gene has CDR1 MDHEN and CDR2 SYDVKM. The length of the CDR3 is 15 residues. Trimming cost V 3 bases and J 4 bases; bases outside gene matches: 6. This CDR3 is CASSLGDRWSDTQYF. The CDR3 nucleotides are TGTGCCAGCAGTTTGGGGGACAGGTGGTCAGATACGCAGTATTTT.

The rearrangement links TRBV27 to TRBJ2-3; D possibly corresponds to TRBD2 (7 bases). The germline V and J ends were trimmed by 1 base and 1 base, with 15 bases remaining between them. This CDR3 spans 17 amino acids. Per germline, CDR1 MNHEY and CDR2 SMNVEV (reference sequence). CDR3 residues: CASSLFGGGVRTDTQYF. CDR3 sequence (DNA): TGTGCCAGCAGTTTATTTGGGGGGGGCGTTCGCACAGATACGCAGTATTTT.

This chain links TRBV4-1 with TRBJ2-1; D not resolved. V was pared by 2 bases and J by 0 bases, with 17 bases between. Germline V gene lookup returns CDR1 MGHRA and CDR2 YSYEKL. The CDR3 is 18 residues long. The CDR3 DNA is TGCGCCAGCAGCCAATCCTTTAAAGGGTTAGGCTCCTACAATGAGCAGTTCTTC. Its translation: CASSQSFKGLGSYNEQFF.

This sequence joins TRBV3-1 and TRBJ2-7, with D tentatively TRBD1 or TRBD2 (6 bases each). Between the trimmed V and J ends, which lost 2 bases and 3 bases, there was a span of 14 bases. This CDR3 has 15 amino acids. Germline values: CDR1 LGHDT, CDR2 YNNKEL (reference sequence). This chain's CDR3 is CASSQTGRRVYEQYF. CDR3 in DNA: TGTGCCAGCAGCCAAACAGGGAGGCGAGTCTACGAGCAGTACTTC.

This clonotype appeared many times. The J gene is TRBJ1-2, the V gene TRBV7-2, with D uncertain. In germline, CDR1 is SGHTA, CDR2 FQGNSA. CDR3 length: 12 amino acids. The V and J ends lost 6 bases and 5 bases respectively, with 10 bases between them. As DNA, the CDR3 is TGTGCCAGCAGACCCGACCCGTATGGCTACACCTTC. The encoded protein is CASRPDPYGYTF.

This clonotype was counted between two and nine times. The chain recombines TRBV6-6 with TRBJ1-1, with a tentative D call TRBD1 (5 bases). The V end was cut by 3 bases, the J end by 1 base, with 12 bases between. This CDR3 is built from 15 residues. Germline assignment: CDR1 MNHNY and CDR2 SVGAGI (reference sequence). The CDR3 region has the DNA TGTGCCAGCAGTTATAACCCGGGACGGAACACTGAAGCTTTCTTT. Translated, it gives CASSYNPGRNTEAFF.

This chain links TRBV6-5 with TRBJ2-7; possible D gene TRBD2, 5 bases. The CDR3 is 15 residues long. V was shortened by 5 bases and J by 5 bases, with 19 bases between the two germline ends. CDR1 MNHEY and CDR2 SVGAGI come from the germline V gene. The CDR3 reads CASSRPSGESDEQYF. CDR3 nucleotides: TGTGCCAGCAGTCGTCCGTCTGGGGAGTCGGACGAGCAGTACTTC.

Only a few counts were recorded for this clonotype. The chain uses TRBV18 and TRBJ2-7; no clear D gene. Trimming took off 0 bases at V and 2 bases at J, with 8 bases between the two ends. This CDR3 is 14 amino acids long. CDR1 and CDR2 from the germline V gene are KGHSH and LQKENI. CDR3 protein: CASSPPGRPYEQYF. Written as DNA, the CDR3 is TGTGCCAGCTCACCACCGGGCAGGCCCTACGAGCAGTACTTC.

This clonotype was counted only a few times. The rearrangement joins TRBV12-3 or TRBV12-4 to TRBJ2-1; 10 nucleotides match TRBD1. The CDR3 length is 15 residues. Trimming removed 7 bases from V and 7 bases from J; junction bases left unmatched: 10. In DNA, the CDR3 is TGTGCCAGCACCCCCCGACAGGGGGCTCGGAATGAGCAGTTCTTC. Its protein is CASTPRQGARNEQFF.

On this clonotype: With a much larger clone just one base away, this may be a read error. This chain uses TRBV7-8 with TRBJ2-7; D unresolved. The germline V and J ends were trimmed by 1 base and 6 bases, with 7 bases remaining between them. The CDR3 sequence is 12 residues long. CDR1 and CDR2 from the germline V gene are SGHVS and FQNEAQ. The CDR3 bases are TGTGCCAGCAGCTTAGTAGGTTTCGAGCAGTACTTC. This encodes CASSLVGFEQYF. Full variable domain (outside the CDR3, taken from reference TRBV7-8 and TRBJ2-7): GAGVSQSPRYKVAKRGQDVALRCDPISGHVSLFWYQQALGQGPEFLTYFQNEAQLDKSGLPSDRFFAERPEGSVSTLKIQRTQQEDSAVYLCASSLVGFEQYFGPGTRLTVT.

This clonotype was picked up a small number of times. The gene calls are TRBV20-1 and TRBJ1-2; 8 positions match TRBD1. The CDR3 covers 14 residues. V shed 6 bases, J shed 6 bases, and the junction held 12 bases outside the gene matches. Germline lookup yields CDR1 DFQATT and CDR2 SNEGSKA (reference sequence). The CDR3: CSASHATGADGYTF. The CDR3 DNA follows: TGCAGTGCCAGCCATGCGACAGGGGCGGATGGCTACACCTTC.

This clonotype was picked up a small number of times. This rearrangement joins TRBV4-2 to TRBJ2-1, with TRBD2 matching 12 bases. The length of the CDR3 is 14 residues. Germline-derived CDR1 and CDR2 are LGHNA and YNFKEQ. Trimming cost V 4 bases and J 6 bases; bases outside gene matches: 1. The CDR3 bases are TGTGCCAGCAGCCGGACTAGCGGGGCCAATGAGCAGTTCTTC. Translation gives CASSRTSGANEQFF.

The rearrangement uses TRBV14 and TRBJ2-5; the match to TRBD2 covers 10 bases. Germline V lookup: CDR1 SGHDN, CDR2 FVKESK. The CDR3 length is 16 residues. V trimming: 1 base; J trimming: 7 bases; junction bases outside the gene matches: 9. Written as DNA, the CDR3 is TGTGCCAGCAGCCAAGTAGCGGGAGGAAGGTATGGGACCCAGTACTTC. Amino acids: CASSQVAGGRYGTQYF.

The V call is TRBV5-1, the J call TRBJ2-7; the match to TRBD1 covers 10 bases. There are 15 residues in the CDR3. J lost 2 bases, V lost 4 bases, and 6 bases had no gene match. Looked up from germline, CDR1 is SGHRS and CDR2 is YFSETQ. In DNA form, the CDR3 reads TGCGCCAGCAGCCAGGGGACAGGGGTTACCTACGAGCAGTACTTC. As protein: CASSQGTGVTYEQYF.

The V gene is TRBV3-1, the J gene TRBJ2-4; TRBD1 matches at 7 bases. The DNA end favors TRBJ2-7, so the J call may be wrong. The CDR3 length is 19 residues. Germline V gene data show CDR1 as LGHDT and CDR2 as YNNKEL (reference sequence). The CDR3 reads CASSQGSPTPRDRCYEQYF. CDR3 nucleotide sequence: TGTGCCAGCAGCCAAGGGTCCCCAACCCCTAGGGACAGATGCTACGAGCAGTACTTC.

This clonotype was detected ten times or more. The chain uses TRBV6-5 and TRBJ2-7; TRBD1 agrees at 10 bases. The V gene's germline CDR1 is MNHEY and CDR2 SVGAGI. V gave up 5 bases and J gave up 7 bases; unmatched junction bases: 11. The CDR3 has 15 residues. CDR3 nucleotides: TGTGCCAGCAGTAACGACGGGACAGGGGTAGAGGAGCAGTACTTC. Encoded protein: CASSNDGTGVEEQYF.

About this clonotype itself: A much larger clone differs from this one at a single base, so this may be a read error. The chain combines TRBV9 with TRBJ2-7; D possibly corresponds to TRBD2 (5 bases). CDR1 is SGDLS and CDR2 is YYNGEE in the germline V gene. The CDR3 extends over 13 amino acids. The CDR3 DNA sequence: TGTGCCTGCAGCGGCCACACGGGGAGCGAGCAGTACTTC. Amino acid sequence: CACSGHTGSEQYF.

The rearrangement uses TRBV11-2 and TRBJ2-3, with TRBD2 matching over 12 bases. The germline gives CDR1 SGHAT, CDR2 FQNNGV. With V trimmed by 5 bases and J by 3 bases, 9 bases remained unmatched. This CDR3 region has 17 residues. The CDR3, as DNA: TGTGCCAGCAGCACCCGACTAGCGGGGGCTAGGACAGATACGCAGTATTTT. This gives the protein CASSTRLAGARTDTQYF.

CDR3: CSVEDLVRPGNEQFF. The CDR3 DNA reads as TGCAGCGTTGAAGATCTGGTCAGGCCGGGCAATGAGCAGTTCTTC. This rearrangement joins TRBV29-1 to TRBJ2-1, with unresolved D. Germline V gene data show CDR1 as SQVTM and CDR2 as ANQGSEA. V dropped 0 bases and J dropped 6 bases, with 15 bases sitting between them. There are 15 residues in the CDR3.

This clonotype occurred a few times. This chain connects TRBV10-3 to TRBJ2-5, with D tentatively TRBD1 (5 bases). From germline, CDR1 is ENHRY and CDR2 SYGVKD. The CDR3 spans 13 residues. Between the trimmed V and J ends, which lost 3 bases and 1 base, there was a span of 6 bases. CDR3: CAISERGQETQYF. The CDR3 DNA sequence: TGTGCCATCAGTGAAAGGGGCCAAGAGACCCAGTACTTC.